Below, 5 T cell receptor beta chains from the same sample are listed, as sequenced in a study of prognosis after radiotherapy for stage I lung cancer. Amplification of TCR beta CDR3 from genomic DNA used two-round multiplex PCR. First-round PCR, the initial amplification, used primers specific to each TRBV and TRBJ gene. A single record per CDR3 protein comes from TCRdb applying MiXCR to the multiplex PCR reads. The data contain tens of thousands of distinct CDR3 sequences, less than 25% of them seen just once; the ten biggest clones take up less than 30%. The sample here was PBMCs, taken before or after stereotactic body radiation therapy (not recorded which). These TCRs come from a donor over 45 with non-small cell lung cancer.

This clonotype appeared a single time. The chain has TRBV28 and TRBJ2-7; 11 bases align to TRBD2. The CDR3 length is 16 residues. The J segment lost 2 bases and the V segment lost 5 bases, leaving 8 bases of the junction unmatched. The germline CDR1 and CDR2 sequences are MDHEN and SYDVKM. The CDR3, as DNA: TGTGCCAGCAGTCACAGACTAGCGGGGACCCCCTACGAGCAGTACTTC. Protein sequence: CASSHRLAGTPYEQYF.

This clonotype rates as medium-sized (0.01 to 0.1%). The V gene is TRBV5-1, the J gene TRBJ2-2; 7 bases line up with TRBD1. J lost 6 bases, V lost 3 bases, and 11 bases had no gene match. CDR3 length: 16 residues. From germline, CDR1 is SGHRS and CDR2 YFSETQ. CDR3 coding DNA: TGCGCCAGCAGCTCCCGGGCAGGGGGAGAGGCCGGGGAGCTGTTTTTT. Its protein is CASSSRAGGEAGELFF.

At least ten counts were recorded for this clonotype. CDR3 coding DNA: TGTGCCAGCAGTTTCGTCAGGTCCCTCGATTCAGTCCAGCATTTT. It yields the protein CASSFVRSLDSVQHF. The V call is TRBV12-3 or TRBV12-4, the J call TRBJ1-5; D is undetermined. V dropped 3 bases and J dropped 12 bases, with 21 bases sitting between them. The CDR3 extends over 15 amino acids.

The table lists this clonotype with many counts. The J gene is TRBJ1-5, the V gene TRBV6-1, with no clear D. The CDR3 spans 16 residues. The ends were cut back, 7 bases at V and 0 bases at J, with 16 bases in the middle. Germline CDR1 MNHNS, CDR2 SASEGT. CDR3 residues: CASNVGTEDSNQPQHF. The DNA of the CDR3 is TGTGCCAGCAACGTGGGCACAGAGGATAGCAATCAGCCCCAGCATTTT.

This clonotype came up many times. The chain has TRBV28 and TRBJ1-4; D is perhaps TRBD1 (5 bases). The CDR3 covers 13 residues. CDR1 is MDHEN and CDR2 is SYDVKM in the germline V gene. The V and J ends lost 3 bases and 10 bases respectively, with 12 bases between them. The CDR3 loop is CASSFSGGRKLFF. The DNA of the CDR3 is TGTGCCAGCAGTTTTTCGGGGGGTAGAAAACTGTTTTTT.